Presented here are 15 T cell receptor beta chains from one specimen sequenced in a study of technical replicates of blood from a few donors. Libraries were prepared by immunoSEQ multiplex PCR; TCRdb keeps only in-frame clonotypes and omits some of them. The data contain tens of thousands of clones, 85% to 90% of them seen just once; the ten biggest clones take up 4.6%. Input material: PBMCs. The receptors were gathered from a human donor in good health. Some clones in this sample may be carry-over from other donors' samples.

The chain is built from TRBV18 and TRBJ2-7; no reliable D call. CDR1 and CDR2 from the germline V gene are KGHSH and LQKENI. V dropped 5 bases and J dropped 5 bases, with 7 bases sitting between them. The CDR3 runs 11 residues. CDR3 nucleotide sequence: TGTGCCAGCTCAGAAAGCGACGAGCAGTACTTC. Its translation: CASSESDEQYF. The complete variable domain, with remaining parts taken from reference TRBV18 and TRBJ2-7, reads NAGVMQNPRHLVRRRGQEARLRCSPMKGHSHVYWYRQLPEEGLKFMVYLQKENIIDESGMPKERFSAEFPKEGPSILRIQQVVRGDSAAYFCASSESDEQYFGPGTRLTVT.

Only one count was recorded for this clone. V gene TRBV7-2 combines with J gene TRBJ2-1; no definite D call. The CDR3 sequence is 12 residues long. Germline-derived CDR1 and CDR2 are SGHTA and FQGNSA. V dropped 3 bases and J dropped 6 bases, with 6 bases sitting between them. This CDR3 reads CASSFYGNEQFF. DNA for the CDR3: TGTGCCAGCAGCTTTTACGGCAATGAGCAGTTCTTC.

The DNA of the CDR3 is TGCGCCAGCAGCCTTCGCCCCGTGGACAACGGAGCAGATACGCAGTATTTT. As protein: CASSLRPVDNGADTQYF. The chain links TRBV4-3 to TRBJ2-3; D might be TRBD1 (5 bases). The CDR3 is 17 amino acids. Germline CDR1 LGHNA, CDR2 YSLEER. Between the trimmed V and J ends, which lost 4 bases and 4 bases, there was a span of 21 bases.

This clone was seen a few times. This chain connects TRBV18 to TRBJ1-1; D gene unclear. V was cut by 4 bases and J by 1 base, with 7 bases left in between. Germline CDR1 reads KGHSH; CDR2 reads LQKENI. CDR3 length: 13 residues. The CDR3, as DNA: TGTGCCAGCTCACAAGGAGGGAACACTGAAGCTTTCTTT. This translates into CASSQGGNTEAFF.

The chain employs TRBV29-1 and TRBJ2-7; 10 positions agree with TRBD1. The germline CDR1 and CDR2 sequences are SQVTM and ANQGSEA. V trimming: 1 base; J trimming: 4 bases; junction bases outside the gene matches: 7. This CDR3 is built from 15 residues. CDR3 bases: TGCAGCGTTGAAGTACTGGACAGGGGGGTTTACGAGCAGTACTTC. It codes for CSVEVLDRGVYEQYF.

J is TRBJ2-3 and V is TRBV14, with D possibly being TRBD2 (6 bases). The V gene lost 0 bases and the J gene lost 5 bases, with 12 bases spanning the gap. Germline CDR1 and CDR2: SGHDN and FVKESK. CDR3 length: 15 residues. CDR3 protein: CASSQDSWRGDTQYF. CDR3 in DNA: TGTGCCAGCAGCCAAGATTCATGGCGGGGAGATACGCAGTATTTT.

The genes are TRBV7-2 and TRBJ2-3, with 7 bases that match TRBD1. This CDR3 comprises 11 residues. The trim removed 5 bases at V and 9 bases at J, leaving 2 bases unmatched. The germline CDR1 and CDR2 sequences are SGHTA and FQGNSA. The CDR3, as DNA: TGTGCCAGCAGCACGGGACAGACGCAGTATTTT. Translated: CASSTGQTQYF.

This chain uses TRBV11-2 with TRBJ2-1; 8 nucleotides align to TRBD1. The CDR3 has 17 amino acids. V gave up 5 bases and J gave up 1 base; unmatched junction bases: 10. Per germline, CDR1 SGHAT and CDR2 FQNNGV. The CDR3 spells CASSPGQGTYSYNEQFF. In DNA, the CDR3 is TGTGCCAGCAGCCCAGGACAGGGCACTTATTCCTACAATGAGCAGTTCTTC.

The chain joins TRBV5-6 to TRBJ1-5; no definite D call. Germline-derived CDR1 and CDR2 are SGHDT and YYEEEE. CDR3 length: 12 amino acids. The ends were cut back, 4 bases at V and 2 bases at J, with 4 bases in the middle. CDR3 bases: TGTGCCAGCAGCCGTGGCAATCAGCCCCAGCATTTT. It encodes CASSRGNQPQHF.

This chain joins TRBV9 and TRBJ2-2; 11 nucleotides align to TRBD2. CDR1 is SGDLS, CDR2 YYNGEE, per germline. This CDR3 has 14 residues. The J segment lost 12 bases and the V segment lost 3 bases, leaving 7 bases of the junction unmatched. The CDR3 reads CASSERVAGGKLFF. The CDR3, as DNA: TGTGCCAGCAGCGAGCGGGTAGCGGGAGGGAAGCTGTTTTTT.

This rearrangement joins TRBV19 to TRBJ1-2; D may be TRBD1 (5 bases). This CDR3 has 13 residues. Germline CDR1 is LNHDA and CDR2 is SQIVND (reference sequence). Trimming pared 5 bases from V and 2 bases from J, leaving 9 bases between. The CDR3 nucleotides are TGTGCCAGTAGTCGGGGGACCAACTATGGCTACACCTTC. Amino acids: CASSRGTNYGYTF.

This clone turned up a few times. V usage is TRBV28 and J usage is TRBJ1-6, with TRBD1 matching over 7 bases. The germline CDR1 and CDR2 sequences are MDHEN and SYDVKM. Trimming cost V 2 bases and J 3 bases; bases outside gene matches: 4. There are 16 residues in the CDR3. CDR3 coding DNA: TGTGCCAGCAGTTTACCCGGACAGGTCTATAATTCACCCCTCCACTTT. Translating gives CASSLPGQVYNSPLHF.

The chain recombines TRBV9 with TRBJ2-1, with TRBD2 as a possible D gene (7 bases). This CDR3 contains 16 residues. CDR1 and CDR2 (germline): SGDLS, YYNGEE. V was pared by 6 bases and J by 6 bases, with 22 bases between. CDR3 sequence (DNA): TGTGCCAGCACCTCCCCCTACCCCGGGGGGCCCAATGAGCAGTTCTTC. The encoded protein is CASTSPYPGGPNEQFF.

The J gene is TRBJ1-3, the V gene TRBV7-9, with a weak D call TRBD1 (5 bases). The CDR3 is made up of 16 amino acids. In germline, CDR1 is SEHNR, CDR2 FQNEAQ (reference sequence). V gave up 5 bases and J gave up 4 bases, with 18 bases separating them. The CDR3 DNA reads TGTGCCAGCAGCCAGCAGGAGGGGCCCCGCGGAAACACCATATATTTT. Amino acids: CASSQQEGPRGNTIYF.

The chain links TRBV4-2 to TRBJ1-4; 9 nucleotides align to TRBD1. Germline CDR1 and CDR2: LGHNA and YNFKEQ. The V gene end was trimmed by 1 base and the J gene end by 11 bases; junction bases not matched to a gene: 5. The length of the CDR3 is 14 residues. The CDR3 region is CASSQGGQGHKLFF. CDR3 coding DNA: TGTGCCAGCAGCCAAGGGGGACAGGGCCATAAACTGTTTTTT.